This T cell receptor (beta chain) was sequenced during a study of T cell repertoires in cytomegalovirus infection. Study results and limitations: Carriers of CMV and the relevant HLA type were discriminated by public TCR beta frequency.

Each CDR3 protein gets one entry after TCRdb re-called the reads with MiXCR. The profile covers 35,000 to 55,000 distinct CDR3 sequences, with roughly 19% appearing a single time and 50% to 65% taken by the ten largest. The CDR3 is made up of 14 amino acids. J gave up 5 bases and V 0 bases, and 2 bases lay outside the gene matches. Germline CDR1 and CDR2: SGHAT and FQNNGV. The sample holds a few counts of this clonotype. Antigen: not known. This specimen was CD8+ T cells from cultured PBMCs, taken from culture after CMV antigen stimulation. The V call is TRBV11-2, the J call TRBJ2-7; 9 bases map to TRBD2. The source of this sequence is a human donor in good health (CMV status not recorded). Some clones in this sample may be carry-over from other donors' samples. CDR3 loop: CASSLERTSDEQYF. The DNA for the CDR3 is TGTGCCAGCAGCTTAGAAAGGACTAGCGACGAGCAGTACTTC.